The T cell receptor beta chain under discussion was sequenced for a study of blood T cell repertoires in COVID-19 (dated by TCRdb to the early 2020s). In terms of the full investigation: The collaborator samples originated in the United States, Italy and Spain and spanned the acute and convalescent phases of COVID-19. The prospective study material was composed of cDNA or gDNA derived from T cells, B-cell-depleted T cells, or PBMCs. Deeply sampled blood TCRbeta repertoires from subjects exposed to, actively infected with, or recovered from COVID-19 were included in the dataset. The repertoires were released in a freely available public database intended as a resource for research on the immune response to SARS-CoV-2. Samples were obtained from the ongoing ImmuneRACE study (first 160 participants) and from approximately 1,200 subjects provided by 6 global collaborators. Sample metadata almost always included a de-identified subject ID, COVID-19 status, age in years and sex. Where HLA class I and class II types were available, the types were taken from metadata supplied by the sample provider, not from assay-based typing.

Comment on this clone: What this receptor recognizes is not known. Within one base of it there is no much larger clone, and no base qualities were kept.

General study outcomes and caveats: The quantity of clinical and demographic metadata differed by source and by participant and was supplied without curation.

TCRbeta CDR3 regions were amplified from genomic DNA using the immunoSEQ Assay, a bias-controlled multiplex PCR. Regarding the original processing steps: Within the assay, amplification of reference gene primers was used to estimate how many nucleated cells each sample contained. To quantify the absolute abundance of each unique TCRbeta CDR3 rearrangement, sequence reads were collapsed and filtered. For each sample, productive Simpson clonality was calculated by taking the square root of Simpson's diversity index across productive rearrangements. Here the immuneACCESS table is served through TCRdb, limited to in-frame sequences with V and J called. Missing clones are a known gap in these copies; in checked studies unresolved V genes cover under half, and the rest lacks a known reason. From that table come the V and J calls and clone size; the DNA was used to work out D and trimming. Here the sample has about 180,000 clones; about 85% occur a single time. Under 3% of the sample belongs to the ten largest clones.

Collaborating institutions collected whole blood in K2EDTA tubes following their own protocols. Collaborator samples were shipped for TCRbeta analysis as frozen whole blood, isolated PBMCs, or DNA extracted from either sample type. Specimen: peripheral blood. This sequence was found in a woman aged 25 to 45 with active or convalescent COVID-19.

The CDR3 sequence is CATSRDWAGGPYTDTQYF. In nucleotide form, the sequence is TGTGCCACCAGCAGAGATTGGGCGGGAGGGCCGTACACAGATACGCAGTATTTT. The chain uses TRBV15 and TRBJ2-3; 9 bases in between match TRBD2. The junction shows trimming of 0 bases on V and 2 bases on J, and the gene matches do not reach 9 bases of it. The germline V gene (reference sequence) supplies CDR1 LNHNV and CDR2 YYDKDF. Counted from cysteine to phenylalanine, this CDR3 has 18 amino acids. The read is trimmed to its CDR3 DNA, 54 bases read in frame from base 1.